These 29 T cell receptor beta chains share one sample of origin, sequenced in a study of T-cell reconstitution after alpha-beta-depleted transplantation in children. Unique molecular identifiers were built into the TCRbeta library. In TCRdb, the PCR reads were re-called with MiXCR into one record per CDR3 protein. Of about 230,000 distinct CDR3 sequences in the sample, around 8.9% were seen once. Sequences were derived from PBMCs from the stem cell graft donor, sampled from the stem cell graft. The receptor set was obtained from a human donor who donated a stem cell graft to a child with SCID.

This clonotype was seen ten or more times. The V call is TRBV28, the J call TRBJ1-1; weak D call: TRBD1 (6 bases). V was shortened by 6 bases and J by 8 bases, with 16 bases between the two germline ends. The CDR3 runs 13 residues. Germline CDR1 and CDR2: MDHEN and SYDVKM. The chain's CDR3 is CASSTLWTAEAFF. The CDR3 DNA is TGTGCCAGCAGCACTCTTTGGACAGCCGAAGCTTTCTTT. Full variable domain (remainder filled in from reference TRBV28 and TRBJ1-1): DVKVTQSSRYLVKRTGEKVFLECVQDMDHENMFWYRQDPGLGLRLIYFSYDVKMKEKGDIPEGYSVSREKKERFSLILESASTNQTSMYLCASSTLWTAEAFFGQGTRLTVV.

There are many counts of this clonotype. The chain is built from TRBV12-3 or TRBV12-4 and TRBJ2-7; 7 nucleotides line up with TRBD1. The CDR3 length is 12 residues. V dropped 3 bases and J dropped 6; count of bases not matched to a gene: 2. CDR3 nucleotides: TGTGCCAGCAGTTTGACAGGGACCGAGCAGTACTTC. This gives the protein CASSLTGTEQYF.

This clonotype was counted many times. The CDR3, as DNA: TGCAGCGCATCCATATCACAGGGTGAAGGCTACACCTTC. Encoded protein: CSASISQGEGYTF. This chain connects TRBV29-1 to TRBJ1-2, with a tentative D call TRBD1 (6 bases). V lost 7 bases and J lost 8, with 20 bases in between. CDR3 length equals 13 residues. Per the germline V gene, CDR1 is SQVTM and CDR2 is ANQGSEA.

Many counts were recorded for this clonotype. The CDR3 nucleotides read TGCAGTGCTTCCGCCGGGACAGCAGTTCCCCCGGATGGCTACACCTTC. This encodes CSASAGTAVPPDGYTF. The rearrangement uses TRBV20-1 and TRBJ1-2, with 7 bases that match TRBD1. Germline CDR1 is DFQATT and CDR2 is SNEGSKA (reference sequence). CDR3 length equals 16 residues. J gave up 6 bases and V 5 bases, and 18 bases lay outside the gene matches.

This clonotype appeared many times. As DNA, the CDR3 is TGCAGTGCTACAGGACAGGGGGCGGCTGGGGCCAACGTCCTGACTTTC. The encoded protein is CSATGQGAAGANVLTF. The V call is TRBV20-1, the J call TRBJ2-6; 11 bases align to TRBD1. The length of the CDR3 is 16 residues. In germline, CDR1 is DFQATT, CDR2 SNEGSKA (reference sequence). J lost 2 bases, V lost 4 bases, and 4 bases had no gene match.

This clonotype was detected a few times. The chain employs TRBV7-8 and TRBJ1-1; a possible D gene is TRBD1 (6 bases). The CDR3 is 14 residues long. Trimming left V 5 bases short and J 4 bases short, with 14 bases between. The germline V gene has CDR1 SGHVS and CDR2 FQNEAQ. CDR3 sequence (DNA): TGTGCCAGCAGCCAAGGGGGTCGGGTCACTGAAGCTTTCTTT. Amino acids: CASSQGGRVTEAFF.

This clonotype occurred many times. The chain links TRBV24-1 to TRBJ1-5, with D perhaps TRBD1 (5 bases). The CDR3 covers 15 residues. Trimming shortened V by 2 bases and J by 3 bases, and 10 bases separated the two germline ends. Germline CDR1 and CDR2: KGHDR and SFDVKD. The CDR3 reads CATSDSRGLNQPQHF. The CDR3 DNA sequence: TGTGCCACCAGTGATTCACGGGGCCTCAATCAGCCCCAGCATTTT.

This clonotype has at least ten counts. The V gene is TRBV20-1, the J gene TRBJ2-5; the D is unclear. The germline V gene encodes CDR1 DFQATT and CDR2 SNEGSKA (reference sequence). Deletions cut 3 bases from V and 4 bases from J, with 9 bases between. The CDR3 runs 12 residues. Here the CDR3 reads CSASGQSETQYF. The CDR3 coding sequence is TGCAGTGCTAGTGGGCAGTCAGAGACCCAGTACTTC.

This clonotype was picked up many times. The chain is built from TRBV12-3 or TRBV12-4 and TRBJ1-1; D unresolved. V was cut by 5 bases and J by 2 bases, with 12 bases left in between. The CDR3 runs to 14 residues. This CDR3 reads CASSGSAGNTEAFF. The CDR3 bases are TGTGCCAGCAGTGGGTCTGCAGGTAACACTGAAGCTTTCTTT.

Ten or more counts support this clonotype. V gene TRBV20-1 combines with J gene TRBJ2-7; D may be TRBD2 (5 bases). Per the germline V gene, CDR1 is DFQATT and CDR2 is SNEGSKA (reference sequence). Between the trimmed V and J ends, which lost 6 bases and 6 bases, there was a span of 21 bases. The CDR3 totals 14 residues. The CDR3 spells CSADKLGAGSEQYF. In DNA form, the CDR3 reads TGCAGTGCCGACAAACTGGGCGCGGGCTCCGAGCAGTACTTC.

This clonotype has a handful of counts. The chain uses TRBV5-1 and TRBJ2-3; D is uncertain. CDR1 is SGHRS, CDR2 YFSETQ, per germline. This CDR3 is 15 amino acids long. The ends were cut back, 1 base at V and 1 base at J, with 10 bases in the middle. The CDR3 protein is CASSLTETRTDTQYF. DNA of the CDR3: TGCGCCAGCAGCTTGACGGAAACCCGCACAGATACGCAGTATTTT.

This clonotype was seen repeatedly, ten times or more. The CDR3 sequence is CASSTSTGGVTEAFF. The CDR3, as DNA: TGTGCCAGCAGCACAAGTACAGGGGGCGTCACTGAAGCTTTCTTT. This chain connects TRBV11-2 to TRBJ1-1; 9 bases match TRBD1. Germline assignment: CDR1 SGHAT and CDR2 FQNNGV. The ends lost 5 bases at V and 4 bases at J; junction bases unmatched: 8. The CDR3 contains 15 residues.

This clonotype was detected ten times or more. The chain uses TRBV5-5 and TRBJ2-7; 7 bases are a match to TRBD2. Trimming removed 4 bases from V and 0 bases from J; junction bases left unmatched: 7. CDR1 SGHKS and CDR2 YYEKEE come from the germline V gene (reference sequence). CDR3 length: 15 amino acids. The CDR3 region has the DNA TGTGCCAGCAGCCGGGAGGTTCGGGGCTCCTACGAGCAGTACTTC. It specifies CASSREVRGSYEQYF.

This clonotype appeared many times. This chain connects TRBV7-2 to TRBJ1-5; perhaps TRBD1 as D (6 bases). With 5 bases removed from V and 5 bases from J, the gap between germline ends came to 19 bases. The CDR3 length is 16 residues. Per the germline V gene, CDR1 is SGHTA and CDR2 is FQGNSA. As DNA, the CDR3 is TGTGCCAGCAGCCTCCAAGGGGGAGCGTTTTATCAGCCCCAGCATTTT. It translates to CASSLQGGAFYQPQHF.

The table lists this clonotype with many counts. This chain links TRBV7-2 with TRBJ2-1; D is perhaps TRBD1 or TRBD2 (6 bases each). The CDR3 consists of 14 residues. From germline, CDR1 is SGHTA and CDR2 FQGNSA. V was trimmed by 5 bases and J by 4 bases, leaving 12 bases between them. The CDR3, as DNA: TGTGCCAGCAGCGGGGGGCTAGCGTACAATGAGCAGTTCTTC. It codes for CASSGGLAYNEQFF.

This clonotype has more than one count but fewer than ten. The chain couples TRBV7-8 to TRBJ2-1; 9 bases are shared with TRBD2. V gave up 1 base and J gave up 8 bases; unmatched junction bases: 6. Germline-derived CDR1 and CDR2 are SGHVS and FQNEAQ. CDR3 length: 15 amino acids. CDR3 in DNA: TGTGCCAGCAGCTTAGGGCGGGGGGGCCGGGATGAGCAGTTCTTC. This sequence encodes CASSLGRGGRDEQFF.

Ten or more counts support this clonotype. The chain recombines TRBV4-1 with TRBJ2-7; D gene ambiguous. CDR3 length: 14 amino acids. Germline CDR1 is MGHRA and CDR2 is YSYEKL. The germline V and J ends were trimmed by 4 bases and 1 base, with 11 bases remaining between them. The CDR3 coding sequence is TGCGCCAGCAGCCCGTCTGGGGAATCCTACGAGCAGTACTTC. Translating gives CASSPSGESYEQYF.

This clonotype showed up many times. The rearrangement joins TRBV20-1 to TRBJ2-3, with TRBD2 matching over 7 bases. Germline V gene data show CDR1 as DFQATT and CDR2 as SNEGSKA (reference sequence). The length of the CDR3 is 14 residues. V shed 3 bases, J shed 0 bases, and the junction held 3 bases outside the gene matches. CDR3 in DNA: TGCAGTGCTAGGAAGGGAGGGAGCACAGATACGCAGTATTTT. Translated: CSARKGGSTDTQYF.

The table lists this clonotype with many counts. The chain links TRBV12-3 or TRBV12-4 to TRBJ1-5; 8 bases are shared with TRBD1. There are 15 residues in the CDR3. J was trimmed by 5 bases and V by 6 bases; bases with no gene match: 9. This CDR3 reads CASRPGQGGDQPQHF. The DNA for the CDR3 is TGTGCCAGCAGACCTGGACAGGGAGGAGATCAGCCCCAGCATTTT.

This clonotype has ten or more counts. The rearrangement joins TRBV7-2 to TRBJ1-2; 9 nucleotides agree with TRBD1. The germline gives CDR1 SGHTA, CDR2 FQGNSA. The CDR3 has 17 residues. V was pared by 5 bases and J by 4 bases, with 14 bases of the junction left unmatched. The CDR3 region has the DNA TGTGCCAGCAGCCCCCGGGACAGGGTACCAGCTGGCTATGGCTACACCTTC. Protein sequence: CASSPRDRVPAGYGYTF.

This clonotype has more than one count but fewer than ten. The DNA for the CDR3 is TGTGCCAGCAGCTTAGAGCCGGCGCGCCAAGAGACCCAGTACTTC. Amino acids: CASSLEPARQETQYF. The chain recombines TRBV7-2 with TRBJ2-5; D is uncertain. The CDR3 sequence is 15 residues long. Looked up from germline, CDR1 is SGHTA and CDR2 is FQGNSA. The germline V and J ends were trimmed by 1 base and 1 base, with 10 bases remaining between them.

The table lists this clonotype with many counts. The V and J genes are TRBV27 and TRBJ2-7, with a weak D call TRBD1 (6 bases). The germline gives CDR1 MNHEY, CDR2 SMNVEV (reference sequence). Between the trimmed V and J ends, which lost 6 bases and 4 bases, there was a span of 28 bases. The CDR3 totals 18 residues. CDR3 in amino acids: CASSSGQRSLGQTYEQYF. The CDR3 nucleotides are TGTGCCAGCAGCTCGGGCCAAAGGAGCCTTGGACAGACATACGAGCAGTACTTC.

This clonotype occurred many times. This chain joins TRBV5-6 and TRBJ2-5; D gene ambiguous. V lost 0 bases to trimming and J lost 5 bases, with 5 bases between them. Germline V gene data show CDR1 as SGHDT and CDR2 as YYEEEE. The CDR3 length is 12 residues. CDR3 amino acids: CASSLASETQYF. In DNA form, the CDR3 reads TGTGCCAGCAGCTTGGCGTCGGAGACCCAGTACTTC.

This clonotype was counted ten times or more. The V gene is TRBV18, the J gene TRBJ2-2; D not resolved. The CDR3 runs 13 residues. V was trimmed by 3 bases and J by 6 bases, leaving 8 bases between them. Germline V gene sequence: CDR1 KGHSH, CDR2 LQKENI. The CDR3 DNA sequence: TGTGCCAGCTCACCGATGAGTCCCGGGGAGCTGTTTTTT. Translating it yields CASSPMSPGELFF.

This clonotype was seen many times. The chain couples TRBV4-1 to TRBJ2-7, with a weak D call TRBD2 (5 bases). The CDR3 has 15 amino acids. The germline V gene encodes CDR1 MGHRA and CDR2 YSYEKL. Trimming took off 0 bases at V and 1 base at J, with 10 bases between the two ends. DNA for the CDR3: TGCGCCAGCAGCCAAGACTCCGGGGAATCCTACGAGCAGTACTTC. Its translation: CASSQDSGESYEQYF.

Only a few counts were recorded for this clonotype. The genes are TRBV18 and TRBJ1-4, with a possible D match to TRBD1 (6 bases). The germline V and J ends were trimmed by 4 bases and 7 bases, with 10 bases remaining between them. Germline CDR1 and CDR2: KGHSH and LQKENI. The CDR3 length is 13 residues. The CDR3 region is CASSRDKFEKLFF. The CDR3 DNA reads as TGTGCCAGCTCACGGGACAAGTTTGAAAAACTGTTTTTT.

This clonotype was seen many times. The rearrangement uses TRBV20-1 and TRBJ1-2; D gene uncertain. Trimming took off 2 bases at V and 3 bases at J, with 10 bases between the two ends. This CDR3 contains 13 residues. Germline CDR1 reads DFQATT; CDR2 reads SNEGSKA (reference sequence). This CDR3 is CSARNLEYYGYTF. The DNA of the CDR3 is TGCAGTGCTAGAAATTTAGAGTACTATGGCTACACCTTC.

This clonotype was counted ten times or more. The chain couples TRBV3-1 to TRBJ2-5, with 7 bases lining up with TRBD2. V lost 5 bases to trimming and J lost 7 bases; unmatched junction nucleotides: 7. Germline V gene data show CDR1 as LGHDT and CDR2 as YNNKEL (reference sequence). This CDR3 region has 13 residues. CDR3 amino acids: CASSGVTGGTQYF. Written as DNA, the CDR3 is TGTGCCAGCAGCGGGGTAACGGGAGGGACCCAGTACTTC.

At least ten counts were recorded for this clonotype. V and J are TRBV12-3 or TRBV12-4 and TRBJ1-1; D is uncertain. The ends were cut back, 6 bases at V and 1 base at J, with 9 bases in the middle. This CDR3 region has 13 residues. The CDR3 DNA follows: TGTGCCAGCAGCCAGCATAGGAACACTGAAGCTTTCTTT. As protein: CASSQHRNTEAFF.